This T cell receptor (beta chain) was found in a study of T cell repertoires in cytomegalovirus infection (dated by TCRdb to between 2018 and 2021). Turning to the overall study: The HLA type of each donor mattered for the analysis, because public TCR beta signatures pointed to carriage of CMV infection along with the matching HLA type.

CDR1 SGHAT and CDR2 FQNNGV were looked up in the germline V gene. Clipping removes 0 bases from V and 9 bases from J, with 6 as the unmatched junction base count. The CDR3 holds 15 amino acids from the cysteine to the phenylalanine. Solely the CDR3 DNA is kept, with 45 bases framed from the first base. Results the study describes overall, beyond this receptor: In both this cohort and an independent roughly 330-donor cohort, the cumulative frequency of public TCR beta family members distinguished carriers of CMV infection plus the relevant HLA type. The ex vivo response was dominated by HLA-C-restricted CMV-specific TCR beta clonotypes, which also provided the single most frequent clonotype in two of eight donors.

This clonotype was recorded a few times. Its antigen is still unknown. The record has no base qualities; no much larger clone is one base away. The sequencer listed for this sample is Illumina HiSeq 1500. TCRdb applied fastp at Q25 and MiXCR to the public reads, then kept only in-frame beta chains. Every CDR3 protein is listed once, alongside the most common genes and DNA of its rows. This sample holds about 320,000 distinct CDR3 sequences; more than 8% were observed only once. The top ten hold around 4.5% of the sample. This clonotype was sampled from a human donor in good health (CMV status not recorded). Some clones in this sample may be carry-over from other donors' samples. The chain is encoded by TRBV11-2 joined to TRBJ2-1; 9 central bases correspond to TRBD2. The sequencing input was PBMCs. The CDR3 corresponds to CASSLEQGLAGEQFF. Read as DNA, the sequence is TGTGCCAGCAGCTTAGAACAGGGACTAGCAGGTGAGCAGTTCTTC.